This is a list of T cell receptor beta chains from one sample in a study of identical twins. TCRdb re-analysed the 5' RACE reads in MiXCR, keeping a single row per CDR3 protein. The sample has about 890,000 distinct CDR3 sequences, approximately 13% seen once. These same records also appear under a second study, on yellow fever vaccine responses in identical twins.

Sequencing used PBMCs. The source is a woman younger than 35 in good health. The CDR3 runs from the conserved cysteine through the conserved F or W. A D gene is named only where the DNA matches it firmly. Only some rows state a clone size, as once, few, many or a class for expanded clones.

v_call	j_call	clone_size	d_call	cdr3_aa	cdr3_nt
TRBV20-1	TRBJ2-3	.	.	CSARPGLNTDTQYF	TGCAGTGCTCGCCCGGGACTGAACACAGATACGCAGTATTTT
TRBV2	TRBJ2-2	many	.	CASSGGRVSPGELFF	TGTGCCAGCAGTGGAGGCAGGGTCAGCCCCGGGGAGCTGTTTTTT
TRBV5-1	TRBJ2-7	.	TRBD1	CASSLLDRDGEQYF	TGCGCCAGCAGCTTGCTGGACAGGGACGGGGAGCAGTACTTC
TRBV20-1	TRBJ2-3	.	.	CSASKLEASTDTQYF	TGCAGTGCTTCGAAGCTAGAAGCTAGCACAGATACGCAGTATTTT
TRBV3-1	TRBJ1-1	.	.	CASSQVGQLNTEAFF	TGTGCCAGCAGCCAAGTGGGGCAGTTGAACACTGAAGCTTTCTTT
TRBV20-1	TRBJ2-4	few	TRBD2	CSAPGTSGSSKNIQYF	TGCAGTGCTCCCGGGACTAGCGGGAGTTCCAAAAACATTCAGTACTTC
TRBV20-1	TRBJ2-5	.	.	CSAEGQFTETQYF	TGCAGTGCTGAAGGACAGTTCACGGAGACCCAGTACTTC
TRBV20-1	TRBJ2-3	few	.	CSAGPSSTDTQYF	TGCAGTGCTGGGCCCTCTAGCACAGATACGCAGTATTTT
TRBV6-2/TRBV6-3	TRBJ2-1	few	TRBD2	CASSPQTGGRARLNEQFF	TGTGCCAGCAGTCCCCAGACGGGCGGGAGGGCCCGGTTGAATGAGCAGTTCTTC
TRBV6-2/TRBV6-3	TRBJ2-3	few	.	CASSTPGRKTDTQYF	TGTGCCAGCAGCACGCCGGGGCGGAAAACAGATACGCAGTATTTT
TRBV6-2/TRBV6-3	TRBJ2-1	.	TRBD2	CASSYWASGSKANEQFF	TGTGCCAGCAGTTACTGGGCTAGCGGGAGTAAGGCCAATGAGCAGTTCTTC
TRBV10-3	TRBJ1-6	few	TRBD1	CAITGTGSSPLHF	TGTGCCATCACCGGGACAGGGAGCTCACCCCTCCACTTT
TRBV5-5	TRBJ2-3	.	TRBD2	CASSRRPAGGERDTQYF	TGTGCCAGCAGCCGACGTCCAGCGGGAGGGGAGAGAGATACGCAGTATTTT
TRBV21-1	TRBJ2-3	.	.	CASSGDRPSADTQYF	TGTGCCAGCAGCGGGGACCGCCCCAGCGCAGATACGCAGTATTTT
TRBV4-1	TRBJ1-1	many	.	CASSQGGLNTEAFF	TGCGCCAGCAGCCAAGGGGGGCTGAACACTGAAGCTTTCTTT
TRBV12-3/TRBV12-4	TRBJ1-6	.	TRBD1	CASSLKVDRTTFNSPLHF	TGTGCCAGCAGTTTAAAGGTGGACAGGACCACTTTTAATTCACCCCTCCACTTT
TRBV12-3/TRBV12-4	TRBJ2-5	many	TRBD1	CASSLRQGSGETQYF	TGTGCCAGCAGCCTTCGACAGGGGTCCGGGGAGACCCAGTACTTC
TRBV20-1	TRBJ2-7	many	TRBD2	CSATTSGYEQYF	TGCAGCGCCACCACTAGCGGCTACGAGCAGTACTTC
TRBV4-1	TRBJ2-7	few	TRBD2	CASSLRDRRLAGDYEQYF	TGCGCCAGCAGCCTCCGGGACAGGAGACTAGCGGGAGACTACGAGCAGTACTTC
TRBV5-1	TRBJ2-1	few	TRBD1	CASSIAGTGDNEQFF	TGCGCCAGCAGCATAGCCGGGACAGGGGACAATGAGCAGTTCTTC
TRBV6-5	TRBJ1-1	.	TRBD1	CASSYPGTGRTEAFF	TGTGCCAGCAGTTACCCCGGGACAGGGAGGACTGAAGCTTTCTTT
TRBV4-1	TRBJ1-1	few	.	CASSQPGQQNTEAFF	TGCGCCAGCAGCCAACCGGGACAACAGAACACTGAAGCTTTCTTT
TRBV7-9	TRBJ2-6	.	.	CASTHTRGSSGANVLTF	TGTGCCAGCACCCACACACGTGGGTCCTCTGGGGCCAACGTCCTGACTTTC
TRBV6-1	TRBJ1-3	few	.	CASKLGPSSGNTIYF	TGTGCCAGCAAACTAGGACCGAGCTCTGGAAACACCATATATTTT
TRBV2	TRBJ2-5	.	TRBD2	CASSWTSPETQYF	TGTGCCAGCAGCTGGACTAGTCCAGAGACCCAGTACTTC
TRBV12-3/TRBV12-4	TRBJ1-1	few	.	CASKARRSLNTEAFF	TGTGCCAGCAAGGCCCGGAGATCCCTGAACACTGAAGCTTTCTTT
TRBV12-3/TRBV12-4	TRBJ1-1	.	.	CASSLQDLKAFF	TGTGCCAGCAGTCTCCAGGACCTTAAAGCTTTCTTT
TRBV6-1	TRBJ1-4	few	.	CATQQGANEKLFF	TGTGCCACTCAACAGGGAGCTAATGAAAAACTGTTTTTT
TRBV19	TRBJ2-3	few	.	CASSVTVSTDTQYF	TGTGCCAGTAGTGTAACGGTTAGCACAGATACGCAGTATTTT
TRBV29-1	TRBJ2-7	few	TRBD2	CSVEGTSGRAAYEQYF	TGCAGCGTTGAGGGGACTAGCGGGAGGGCAGCGTACGAGCAGTACTTC
TRBV7-2	TRBJ1-2	.	.	CASSRRSRGDGYTF	TGTGCCAGCAGCAGAAGAAGCAGGGGAGATGGCTACACCTTC
TRBV10-3	TRBJ2-3	many	.	CAISFGAGSSTDTQYF	TGTGCCATCAGTTTCGGCGCGGGGTCTAGCACAGATACGCAGTATTTT
TRBV21-1	TRBJ1-6	few	.	CASSKLRGESSPLHF	TGTGCCAGCAGCAAACTCCGGGGTGAGAGTTCACCCCTCCACTTT